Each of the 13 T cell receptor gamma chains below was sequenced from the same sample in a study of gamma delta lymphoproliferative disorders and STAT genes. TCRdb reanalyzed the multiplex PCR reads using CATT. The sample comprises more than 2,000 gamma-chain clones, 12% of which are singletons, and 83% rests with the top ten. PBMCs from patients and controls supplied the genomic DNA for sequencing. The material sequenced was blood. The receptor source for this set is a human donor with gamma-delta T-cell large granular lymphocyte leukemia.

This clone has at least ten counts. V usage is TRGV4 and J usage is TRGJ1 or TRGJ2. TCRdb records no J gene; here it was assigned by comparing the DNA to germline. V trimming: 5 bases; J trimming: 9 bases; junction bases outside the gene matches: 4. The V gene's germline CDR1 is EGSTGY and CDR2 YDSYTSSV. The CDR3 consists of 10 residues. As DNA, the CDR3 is TGTGCCACCTGGGGAATTAAGAAACTCTTT. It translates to CATWGIKKLF.

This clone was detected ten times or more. CDR3 in amino acids: CATWDVANHRSSDWIKTF. CDR3 nucleotides: TGTGCCACCTGGGACGTCGCTAACCATCGTAGTAGTGATTGGATCAAGACGTTT. This chain joins TRGV2 and TRGJP2. TCRdb lists no J gene, so it was determined here by aligning the DNA to germline. CDR1 and CDR2 from the germline V gene are EGSNGY and YDSYNSKV. The CDR3 runs 18 residues. Germline trimming cut 2 bases from V and 1 base from J; bases unmatched to any gene: 13.

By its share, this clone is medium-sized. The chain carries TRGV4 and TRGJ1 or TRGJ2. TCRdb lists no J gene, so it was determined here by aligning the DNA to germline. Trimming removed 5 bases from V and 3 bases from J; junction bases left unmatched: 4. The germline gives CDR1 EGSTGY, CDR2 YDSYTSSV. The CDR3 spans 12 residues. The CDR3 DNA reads TGTGCCACCTGGGGTACTTATTATAAGAAACTCTTT. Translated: CATWGTYYKKLF.

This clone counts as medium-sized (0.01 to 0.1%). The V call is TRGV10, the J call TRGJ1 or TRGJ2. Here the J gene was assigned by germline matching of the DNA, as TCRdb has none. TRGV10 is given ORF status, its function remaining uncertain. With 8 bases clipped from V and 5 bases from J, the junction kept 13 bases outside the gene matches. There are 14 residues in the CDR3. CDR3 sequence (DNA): TGTGCTGCGTGGGATTATAAAAAAGATTATAAGAAACTCTTT. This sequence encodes CAAWDYKKDYKKLF.

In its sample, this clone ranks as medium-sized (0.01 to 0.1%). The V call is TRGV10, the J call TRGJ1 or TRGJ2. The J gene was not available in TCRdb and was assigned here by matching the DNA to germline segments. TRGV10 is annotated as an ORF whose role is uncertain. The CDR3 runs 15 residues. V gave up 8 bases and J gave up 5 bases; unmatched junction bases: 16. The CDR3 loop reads CAAWDGVLEDYKKLF. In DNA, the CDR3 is TGTGCTGCGTGGGACGGGGTATTAGAGGATTATAAGAAACTCTTT.

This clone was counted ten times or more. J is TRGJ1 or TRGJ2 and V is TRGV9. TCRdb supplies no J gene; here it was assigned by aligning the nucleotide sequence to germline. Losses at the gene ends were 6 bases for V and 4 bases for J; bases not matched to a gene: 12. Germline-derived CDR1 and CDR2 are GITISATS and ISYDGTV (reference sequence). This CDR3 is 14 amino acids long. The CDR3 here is CALWRCNSYYKKLF. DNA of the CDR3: TGTGCCTTGTGGAGGTGCAACAGCTATTATAAGAAACTCTTT.

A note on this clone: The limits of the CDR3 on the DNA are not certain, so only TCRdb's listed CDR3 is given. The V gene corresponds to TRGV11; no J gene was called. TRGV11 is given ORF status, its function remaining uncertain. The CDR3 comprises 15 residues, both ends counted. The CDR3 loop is CTTVPAGLDPWFKIF.

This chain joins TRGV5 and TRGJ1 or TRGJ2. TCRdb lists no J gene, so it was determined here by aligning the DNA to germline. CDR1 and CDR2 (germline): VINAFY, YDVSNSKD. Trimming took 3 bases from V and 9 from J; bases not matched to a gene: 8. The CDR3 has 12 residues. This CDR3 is CATWDGKVKKLF. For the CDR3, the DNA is TGTGCCACCTGGGACGGGAAAGTTAAGAAACTCTTT.

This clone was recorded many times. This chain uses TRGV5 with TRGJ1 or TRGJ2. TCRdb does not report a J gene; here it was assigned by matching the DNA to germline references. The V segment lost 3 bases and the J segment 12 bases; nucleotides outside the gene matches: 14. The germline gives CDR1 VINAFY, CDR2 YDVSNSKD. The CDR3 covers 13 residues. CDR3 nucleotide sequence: TGTGCCACCTGGGACCCACCAGGCGTTAGGAAACTCTTT. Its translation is CATWDPPGVRKLF.

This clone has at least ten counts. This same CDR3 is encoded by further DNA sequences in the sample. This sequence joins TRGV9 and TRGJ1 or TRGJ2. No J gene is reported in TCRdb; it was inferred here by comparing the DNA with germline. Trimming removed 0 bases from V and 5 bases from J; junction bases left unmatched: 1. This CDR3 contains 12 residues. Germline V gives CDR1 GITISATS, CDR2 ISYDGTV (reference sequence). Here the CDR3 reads CALWEVHYKKLF. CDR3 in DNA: TGTGCCTTGTGGGAGGTGCATTATAAGAAACTCTTT.

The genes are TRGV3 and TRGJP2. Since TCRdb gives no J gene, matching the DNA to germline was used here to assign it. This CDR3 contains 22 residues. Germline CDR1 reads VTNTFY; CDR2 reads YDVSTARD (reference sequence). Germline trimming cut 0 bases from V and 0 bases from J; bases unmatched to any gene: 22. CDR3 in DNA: TGTGCCACCTGGGACAGGCTGGGGGGTTTTTTTTTTGTAGATAGTAGTGATTGGATCAAGACGTTT. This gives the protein CATWDRLGGFFFVDSSDWIKTF.

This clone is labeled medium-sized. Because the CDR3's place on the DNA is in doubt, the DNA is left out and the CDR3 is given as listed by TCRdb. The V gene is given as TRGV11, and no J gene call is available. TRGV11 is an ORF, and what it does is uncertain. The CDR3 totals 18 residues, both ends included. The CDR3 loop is CTTVPAGLGTQNNCKKLF.

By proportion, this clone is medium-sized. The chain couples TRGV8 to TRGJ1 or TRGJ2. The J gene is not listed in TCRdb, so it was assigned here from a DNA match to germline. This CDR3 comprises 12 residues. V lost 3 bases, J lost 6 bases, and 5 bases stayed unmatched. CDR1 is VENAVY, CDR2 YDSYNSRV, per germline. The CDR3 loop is CATWDYIYKKLF. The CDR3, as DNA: TGTGCCACCTGGGATTATATTTATAAGAAACTCTTT.